The present T cell receptor beta chain was sequenced within a study of T cell responses to AZD1222 COVID-19 vaccine. Study-wide results and caveats: Vaccination with two AZD1222 doses was followed by a rise in Spike-specific TCR breadth and depth. Scientists sampled the repertoires only once the peak T cell response had passed. In a largely white British group with more females than males, clonal diversity was possibly underestimated.

Generated by immunoSEQ multiplex PCR, the TCRdb table keeps only in-frame clones and is missing some. The sample lists around 50,000 clones; about 80% were seen once. A word on this clone: The antigen is not known.

The germline CDR1 and CDR2 sequences are KGHDR and SFDVKD. J was trimmed by 5 bases and V by 4 bases; bases with no gene match: 2. The CDR3 is 13 amino acids. The sequence derives from an adult in good health. The chain is built from TRBV24-1 and TRBJ2-5, with 8 bases that match TRBD2. The sample was peripheral blood, taken on day 0 of AZD1222 vaccination. This chain's CDR3 is CATSDGGEETQYF. The CDR3 DNA reads as TGTGCCACCAGTGACGGGGGGGAGGAGACCCAGTACTTC.